This T cell receptor beta chain was sequenced for a study of response to subunit inactivated influenza vaccine. Study-level results: The authors put forward the suggestion that each seasonal influenza vaccination may bring in only a limited number of new T cells.

On this clonotype: Antigen specificity is unknown.

This CDR3 comprises 14 residues. The junction had 4 bases not matched to a gene; V was cut back by 6 bases and J by 3 bases. Germline V gives CDR1 MNHNS, CDR2 SASEGT. TCRdb used MiXCR to reprocess the RT-PCR reads, holding one entry per CDR3 protein. The sample has fewer than 600,000 distinct CDR3 sequences; roughly 7.9% are singletons. The V gene is TRBV6-1, the J gene TRBJ2-1; 8 bases agree with TRBD1. The receptor was isolated from a man aged 50-75 years who received an inactivated influenza vaccine. Material: PBMCs from blood, obtained less than 30 months after vaccination. The CDR3 loop reads CASSGQGYYNEQFF. CDR3 in DNA: TGTGCCAGCAGCGGACAGGGTTACTACAATGAGCAGTTCTTC.